This is a list of T cell receptor beta chains from one sample in a study of shared clonotypes between healthy human individuals. Only in-frame clones appear in the TCRdb table, and some are missing; sequencing was by immunoSEQ multiplex PCR. The sample contains about 1 million clones, approximately 72% of which appear only once. Sequencing input: memory CD4+ T cells sorted from blood. These receptor sequences come from a man younger than 35 in good health. Each CDR3 is given with its conserved first and last residue. D genes are given only for firm matches. Clone size is not always given. Where it is, it says once, few, many or a class for expanded clones.

size: .; D: .; J: TRBJ2-1; V: TRBV7-3; DNA: TGTGCCAGCAGCTCCCTACCTTCCGGCTACAATGAGCAGTTCTTC; CDR3: CASSSLPSGYNEQFF
size: .; D: TRBD2; J: TRBJ2-5; V: TRBV10-1; DNA: TGCGCCAGCAGTGAGAGCGGGGATCAAGAGACCCAGTACTTC; CDR3: CASSESGDQETQYF
size: .; D: .; J: TRBJ2-3; V: TRBV7-2; DNA: TGTGCCAGCAGCTTAACGAATACGCAGTATTTT; CDR3: CASSLTNTQYF
size: .; D: TRBD1; J: TRBJ2-3; V: TRBV29-1; DNA: TGCAGCGTGGACCTACAGGGGGATACGCAGTATTTT; CDR3: CSVDLQGDTQYF
size: .; D: TRBD2; J: TRBJ2-2; V: TRBV6-6; DNA: TGTGCCAGCAGTTCGCGGGGGGCCGGGGAGCTGTTTTTT; CDR3: CASSSRGAGELFF
size: .; D: .; J: TRBJ2-1; V: TRBV7-8; DNA: TGTGCCAGCAGCTTAGTAGTTTCGGGCAATGAGCAGTTCTTC; CDR3: CASSLVVSGNEQFF
size: .; D: TRBD1; J: TRBJ1-6; V: TRBV19; DNA: TGTGCCAGTAGTCCTCTCCTCAATACAGGGGAGGAGAGGGCGTCACCCCTCCACTTT; CDR3: CASSPLLNTGEERASPLHF
size: .; D: .; J: TRBJ2-1; V: TRBV7-7; DNA: TGTGCTAGCAGCATTGGGACAACGAATGAGCAGTTCTTC; CDR3: CASSIGTTNEQFF
size: .; D: .; J: TRBJ1-2; V: TRBV6-1; DNA: TGTGCCAGCAGGGGGGACTACTATGGCTACACCTTC; CDR3: CASRGDYYGYTF
size: .; D: TRBD1; J: TRBJ1-5; V: TRBV6-1; DNA: TGTGCCAGTAGACAGGGGGGGAGCAATCAGCCCCAGCATTTT; CDR3: CASRQGGSNQPQHF
size: .; D: .; J: TRBJ2-3; V: TRBV7-9; DNA: TGTGCCAGCAGCTTAGTGGACAGCCGTCCGCAGTATTTT; CDR3: CASSLVDSRPQYF
size: .; D: .; J: TRBJ1-6; V: TRBV14; DNA: TGTGCCAGCAGCCAAGCGAGGGGGGGATCACCCCTCCACTTT; CDR3: CASSQARGGSPLHF
size: few; D: .; J: TRBJ2-7; V: TRBV2; DNA: TGTGCCAGCAGTGTGACTCAATCCTACGAGCAGTACTTC; CDR3: CASSVTQSYEQYF
size: once; D: TRBD1; J: TRBJ2-7; V: TRBV6-9; DNA: TGTGCCAGCAGTGGGACAGGGGAGCAGTACTTC; CDR3: CASSGTGEQYF
size: once; D: .; J: TRBJ2-5; V: TRBV7-2; DNA: TGTGCCAGCAGCTCGCCGACAGCTAGCAAAGAGACCCAGTACTTC; CDR3: CASSSPTASKETQYF
size: .; D: .; J: TRBJ2-2; V: TRBV7-3; DNA: TGTGCCAGCAGCACCGACCAGTCCGGGGAGCTGTTTTTT; CDR3: CASSTDQSGELFF
size: .; D: TRBD2; J: TRBJ2-7; V: TRBV30; DNA: TGTGCCGCTAGCGGGGGGGCCTCCTACGAGCAGTACTTC; CDR3: CAASGGASYEQYF
size: once; D: .; J: TRBJ2-6; V: TRBV5-8; DNA: TGTGCCAGCAGCTTGCTACAGGTGTATTCTGGGGCCAACGTCCTGACTTTC; CDR3: CASSLLQVYSGANVLTF
size: .; D: .; J: TRBJ2-1; V: TRBV7-2; DNA: TGTGCCAGCACCCAGCGCGGGGGCCGCTACAATGAGCAGTTCTTC; CDR3: CASTQRGGRYNEQFF
size: .; D: .; J: TRBJ1-2; V: TRBV30; DNA: TGTGCCTGGATTAAGGGGCAGGGGATCTTCGGTCCCGCTAACTATGGCTACACCTTC; CDR3: CAWIKGQGIFGPANYGYTF
size: once; D: TRBD1; J: TRBJ1-4; V: TRBV4-1; DNA: TGCGCCAGCAGCCAGGATGACAGGGCCTCGGTTAGGAGGTTTTTT; CDR3: CASSQDDRASVRRFF
size: few; D: .; J: TRBJ2-3; V: TRBV5-6; DNA: TGTGCCAGCAGCTTTTTGAGGGGGTTGGCAGATACGCAGTATTTT; CDR3: CASSFLRGLADTQYF
size: .; D: .; J: TRBJ1-1; V: TRBV18; DNA: TGTGCCAGCTCCTTCGGCCCAGCCGAAGCTTTCTTT; CDR3: CASSFGPAEAFF
size: .; D: TRBD1; J: TRBJ2-7; V: TRBV15; DNA: TGTGCCACCAGCAGAGAAAGAGGGGGCTTCGACGAGCAGTACTTC; CDR3: CATSRERGGFDEQYF
size: .; D: TRBD2; J: TRBJ2-3; V: TRBV5-4; DNA: TGTGCCAGCAGCTTGGATCCGACTAGCGGGAGCACAGATACGCAGTATTTT; CDR3: CASSLDPTSGSTDTQYF
size: once; D: .; J: TRBJ2-5; V: TRBV7-8; DNA: TGTGCCAGCAGCTCTGGTAGGGGGGCACAGAGAGAGACCCAGTACTTC; CDR3: CASSSGRGAQRETQYF
size: .; D: .; J: TRBJ1-2; V: TRBV19; DNA: TGTGCCAGTAGTCTGGAAGGGAATGGCTACACCTTC; CDR3: CASSLEGNGYTF
size: .; D: .; J: TRBJ1-4; V: TRBV11-2; DNA: TGTGCCAGCAGCCGCCCATATGAAAAACTGTTTTTT; CDR3: CASSRPYEKLFF
size: .; D: .; J: TRBJ2-1; V: TRBV15; DNA: TGTGCCACCAGCAGTCTGGACAGAACCTCCTACAATGAGCAGTTCTTC; CDR3: CATSSLDRTSYNEQFF
size: few; D: .; J: TRBJ1-1; V: TRBV30; DNA: TGTGCCTGGAGTGTACTAGGACCCGAGAACACTGAAGCTTTCTTT; CDR3: CAWSVLGPENTEAFF
size: few; D: TRBD1; J: TRBJ2-7; V: TRBV5-1; DNA: TGCGCCAGCAGCTTGGGGGACAGCTCCTACGAGCAGTACTTC; CDR3: CASSLGDSSYEQYF
size: .; D: TRBD1; J: TRBJ1-1; V: TRBV5-1; DNA: TGCGCCAGCAGCTTGTCGCCAGGACAGGGGGGCACTGAAGCTTTCTTT; CDR3: CASSLSPGQGGTEAFF
size: .; D: TRBD1; J: TRBJ2-5; V: TRBV5-1; DNA: TGCGCCAGCAGCTCCACAGGGGGTGTAGGAGAGACCCAGTACTTC; CDR3: CASSSTGGVGETQYF
size: .; D: .; J: TRBJ2-7; V: TRBV30; DNA: TGTGCCTGGGCTAGGGGGGACCGACTCTACGAGCAGTACTTC; CDR3: CAWARGDRLYEQYF
size: .; D: TRBD1; J: TRBJ2-2; V: TRBV30; DNA: TGTGCCTGGATGTATCTGGGACAGGGACTAGGGGAGCTGTTTTTT; CDR3: CAWMYLGQGLGELFF
size: .; D: TRBD1; J: TRBJ2-5; V: TRBV15; DNA: TGTGCCACCAGCAGAGTAAGGACAGGGCTCAAGGGAGAGACCCAGTACTTC; CDR3: CATSRVRTGLKGETQYF
size: .; D: .; J: TRBJ1-6; V: TRBV10-1; DNA: TGCGCCAGCAGTGAGTACGGGAATTCACCCCTCCACTTT; CDR3: CASSEYGNSPLHF
size: .; D: .; J: TRBJ1-3; V: TRBV14; DNA: TGTGCCAGCTCCCAGGCTGGAAACACCATATATTTT; CDR3: CASSQAGNTIYF
size: .; D: TRBD1; J: TRBJ1-1; V: TRBV5-6; DNA: TGTGCCAGCAAATTTCAGCAGGGGGCCGGGGGTGGCACTGAAGCTTTCTTT; CDR3: CASKFQQGAGGGTEAFF
size: .; D: TRBD2; J: TRBJ2-5; V: TRBV9; DNA: TGTGCCAGCAGCCCCCTGGCTAGCGGCCAAGAGACCCAGTACTTC; CDR3: CASSPLASGQETQYF
size: .; D: .; J: TRBJ2-1; V: TRBV6-1; DNA: TGTGCCAGCAGCGATAGCCGGGGGATTTTCTTC; CDR3: CASSDSRGIFF
size: .; D: .; J: TRBJ2-1; V: TRBV5-6; DNA: TGTGCCAGCAGCTTGGGCTATGAGCAGTTCTTC; CDR3: CASSLGYEQFF
size: .; D: TRBD1; J: TRBJ1-3; V: TRBV6-6; DNA: TGTGCCAGCAGTTACCCTAGACAGGGGACTGGAAACACCATATATTTT; CDR3: CASSYPRQGTGNTIYF
size: .; D: .; J: TRBJ1-3; V: TRBV11-2; DNA: TGTGCCAGCAGCACGGACAGCGGAAACACCATATATTTT; CDR3: CASSTDSGNTIYF
size: once; D: TRBD1; J: TRBJ1-5; V: TRBV28; DNA: TGTGCCAGCAGAGGGGGGGGACAGGGGAGACATCAGCCCCAGCATTTT; CDR3: CASRGGGQGRHQPQHF
size: .; D: .; J: TRBJ1-2; V: TRBV7-9; DNA: TGTGCCAGCAGCTTTGGACACTCCGATGGCTACACCTTC; CDR3: CASSFGHSDGYTF
size: .; D: .; J: TRBJ2-2; V: TRBV10-3; DNA: TGTGCCATCAGCCTAGGGTCCGGGGAGCTGTTTTTT; CDR3: CAISLGSGELFF
size: .; D: .; J: TRBJ2-2; V: TRBV5-1; DNA: TGCGCCAGCAGTGAGGGATGGAACACCGGGGAGCTGTTTTTT; CDR3: CASSEGWNTGELFF
size: once; D: .; J: TRBJ1-1; V: TRBV27; DNA: TGTGCCAGCAGACGAGTGGACTCGAACACTGAAGCTTTCTTT; CDR3: CASRRVDSNTEAFF
size: .; D: .; J: TRBJ1-5; V: TRBV27; DNA: TGTGCCAGCAGTTTATTCCCCCCGGCGGGGAAGCCCCAGCATTTT; CDR3: CASSLFPPAGKPQHF
size: few; D: .; J: TRBJ1-6; V: TRBV7-2; DNA: TGTGCCAGCAGCCGCCGGCCATTGGGAAATTCACCCCTCCACTTT; CDR3: CASSRRPLGNSPLHF